Below are 9 T cell receptor beta chains sequenced from a single sample in a study of cytomegalovirus exposure and HLA in healthy donors (dated by TCRdb to about 2017). The receptor library was made with the immunoSEQ multiplex PCR assay. For the multiplex PCR, a mixture combining 60 forward primers for TCR Vbeta segments and 13 reverse primers for TCR Jbeta segments was used. TCRdb re-hosts the immuneACCESS table, in-frame sequences only. Its copies lack some clones; in the studies checked, an unresolved V gene accounts for under half of them, and the cause for the rest is not known. The sample has around 170,000 clones on record, more than 75% of them singletons. The ten biggest clones cover less than 0.85% of the sample. The sequenced sample consisted of PBMCs. The receptors were gathered from a woman aged 18-35 years in good health and CMV-seronegative.

The CDR3 bases are TGTGCCAGCAGCTTGGGGGGACAGGGTAATTCACCCCTCCACTTT. It specifies CASSLGGQGNSPLHF. The chain combines TRBV11-2 with TRBJ1-6; TRBD1 matches 9 bases. CDR3 size: 15 residues. V shed 3 bases and J 6 bases; nucleotides not matched to a gene: 3. Germline V gene data show CDR1 as SGHAT and CDR2 as FQNNGV.

The rearrangement uses TRBV27 and TRBJ1-2; 7 bases fit TRBD1. CDR1 is MNHEY, CDR2 SMNVEV, per germline (reference sequence). Trimming took 4 bases from V and 7 from J; bases not matched to a gene: 9. CDR3 size: 14 residues. The CDR3, as DNA: TGTGCCAGCAGTTGGAAAGGGGGCGCGAGTGGCTACACCTTC. Its protein is CASSWKGGASGYTF.

The V gene is TRBV6-5, the J gene TRBJ2-3, with 9 bases fitting TRBD2. V shed 2 bases, J shed 3 bases, and the junction held 3 bases outside the gene matches. Looked up from germline, CDR1 is MNHEY and CDR2 is SVGAGI. The CDR3 length is 15 residues. CDR3 nucleotide sequence: TGTGCCAGCAGTTACCGGGCGGGAGGGACAGATACGCAGTATTTT. It is translated as CASSYRAGGTDTQYF.

The gene calls are TRBV6-5 and TRBJ1-1, with TRBD1 matching over 8 bases. The germline gives CDR1 MNHEY, CDR2 SVGAGI. After removal of 6 bases from V and 1 base from J, the junction contained 7 bases not matched to a gene. The CDR3 totals 15 residues. The CDR3 DNA reads TGTGCCAGCAGCCACCGACAGGGGCCGAACACTGAAGCTTTCTTT. Protein sequence: CASSHRQGPNTEAFF.

This clone was found once. The CDR3 DNA sequence: TGTGCCAGCAGCTTAAGGCTAGACAATGAGCAGTTCTTC. Protein product: CASSLRLDNEQFF. This chain links TRBV7-6 with TRBJ2-1, with D unresolved. V lost 2 bases, J lost 5 bases, and 7 bases lay in between. CDR3 length: 13 residues. The germline V gene encodes CDR1 SGHVS and CDR2 FNYEAQ.

This chain's CDR3 is CASSSPGVSNQPQHF. The CDR3 coding sequence is TGTGCCAGCAGCTCCCCAGGGGTTAGCAATCAGCCCCAGCATTTT. The rearrangement joins TRBV7-9 to TRBJ1-5; possible D gene TRBD1, 6 bases. CDR3 length: 15 residues. V dropped 4 bases and J dropped 0 bases, with 10 bases sitting between them. Germline-derived CDR1 and CDR2 are SEHNR and FQNEAQ (reference sequence). The whole variable domain, filled in from reference TRBV7-9 and TRBJ1-5, reads DTGVSQNPRHKITKRGQNVTFRCDPISEHNRLYWYRQTLGQGPEFLTYFQNEAQLEKSRLLSDRFSAERPKGSFSTLEIQRTEQGDSAMYLCASSSPGVSNQPQHFGDGTRLSIL.

This chain links TRBV11-3 with TRBJ1-1; D is perhaps TRBD1 (5 bases). Trimming removed 5 bases from V and 7 bases from J, with 14 bases in between. Germline assignment: CDR1 SGHNT and CDR2 YENEEA. CDR3 length: 13 amino acids. Written as DNA, the CDR3 is TGTGCCAGCAGCCCAGGGTACGAAAATGAAGCTTTCTTT. Translated: CASSPGYENEAFF.

The genes are TRBV10-3 and TRBJ2-1, with D maybe TRBD2 (5 bases). CDR1 is ENHRY, CDR2 SYGVKD, per germline. Trimming left V 0 bases short and J 12 bases short, with 12 bases between. CDR3 length equals 13 residues. Here the CDR3 reads CAISESVRTAQFF. DNA of the CDR3: TGTGCCATCAGTGAGTCGGTAAGGACTGCGCAGTTCTTC.

The chain combines TRBV29-1 with TRBJ2-3, with 7 bases fitting TRBD2. The ends lost 8 bases at V and 6 bases at J; junction bases unmatched: 5. Per the germline V gene, CDR1 is SQVTM and CDR2 is ANQGSEA. The CDR3 length is 11 residues. CDR3 DNA sequence: TGCAGCCTCCCCGGGGGGGATACGCAGTATTTT. It encodes CSLPGGDTQYF.